These 7 T cell receptor beta chains were all obtained from the same sample, sequenced in a study of shared clonotypes between healthy human individuals. Here immunoSEQ multiplex PCR was the method, and the copy in TCRdb shows in-frame clones only, minus some. This table has some 1.5 million clones, approximately 98% appearing once. Sequenced material: naive CD4+ T cells sorted from blood. Described subset: CD45RA+ positively selected. These receptors originate from a man aged 25 to 40 in good health.

The chain recombines TRBV6-1 with TRBJ1-5; D is uncertain. V was shortened by 9 bases and J by 4 bases, with 13 bases between the two germline ends. There are 13 residues in the CDR3. Germline V lookup: CDR1 MNHNS, CDR2 SASEGT. DNA for the CDR3: TGTGCCAGTCGTCACAGCTCAAATCAGCCCCAGCATTTT. Protein sequence: CASRHSSNQPQHF.

This sequence joins TRBV29-1 and TRBJ2-6; D is perhaps TRBD1 (6 bases). Germline assignment: CDR1 SQVTM and CDR2 ANQGSEA. The CDR3 has 14 amino acids. The germline V and J ends were trimmed by 5 bases and 2 bases, with 10 bases remaining between them. The CDR3 spells CSVYSGAGANVLTF. CDR3 nucleotide sequence: TGCAGCGTTTACTCAGGGGCTGGGGCCAACGTCCTGACTTTC. The variable domain in full, completed from reference TRBV29-1 and TRBJ2-6, reads SAVISQKPSRDICQRGTSLTIQCQVDSQVTMMFWYRQQPGQSLTLIATANQGSEATYESGFVIDKFPISRPNLTFSTLTVSNMSPEDSSIYLCSVYSGAGANVLTFGAGSRLTVL.

The chain joins TRBV7-7 to TRBJ2-3; D gene ambiguous. V was trimmed by 5 bases and J by 2 bases, leaving 11 bases between them. The CDR3 consists of 14 residues. From germline, CDR1 is SSHAT and CDR2 FNYEAQ (reference sequence). DNA for the CDR3: TGTGCCAGCAGCCTAAGCGAGGTCACAGATACGCAGTATTTT. This encodes CASSLSEVTDTQYF.

J is TRBJ1-1 and V is TRBV5-5; 7 positions match TRBD1. Looked up from germline, CDR1 is SGHKS and CDR2 is YYEKEE (reference sequence). J was trimmed by 2 bases and V by 1 base; bases with no gene match: 5. CDR3 length equals 15 residues. CDR3 in DNA: TGTGCCAGCAGCTTGTGGACAGGATCAAACACTGAAGCTTTCTTT. It encodes CASSLWTGSNTEAFF.

V gene TRBV7-9 combines with J gene TRBJ1-2; D ambiguous. V was pared by 5 bases and J by 8 bases, with 15 bases between. Germline V gives CDR1 SEHNR, CDR2 FQNEAQ (reference sequence). CDR3 length equals 13 residues. The CDR3 spells CASSIDSDGGYTF. DNA of the CDR3: TGTGCCAGCAGCATCGATTCCGACGGAGGCTACACCTTC.

CDR3 protein: CASSQGPRTDTQYF. As DNA, the CDR3 is TGTGCCAGCAGCCAAGGGCCCCGCACAGATACGCAGTATTTT. V gene TRBV4-2 combines with J gene TRBJ2-3; D is unresolved. There are 14 residues in the CDR3. CDR1 LGHNA and CDR2 YNFKEQ come from the germline V gene. V dropped 1 base and J dropped 1 base, with 6 bases sitting between them.

J is TRBJ1-1 and V is TRBV18; D perhaps matches TRBD1 (6 bases). The germline gives CDR1 KGHSH, CDR2 LQKENI. The V end lost 4 bases, the J end lost 5 bases, and 11 bases lay between the germline ends. CDR3 length: 13 residues. CDR3 bases: TGTGCCAGCTCACAGGGGGTGGAAACTGAAGCTTTCTTT. This encodes CASSQGVETEAFF. Combining the CDR3 with reference TRBV18 and TRBJ1-1 gives the whole variable domain NAGVMQNPRHLVRRRGQEARLRCSPMKGHSHVYWYRQLPEEGLKFMVYLQKENIIDESGMPKERFSAEFPKEGPSILRIQQVVRGDSAAYFCASSQGVETEAFFGQGTRLTVV.